Listed here are 16 T cell receptor beta chains from one sample, sequenced in a study of blood T cell repertoires in COVID-19. Sequenced by immunoSEQ multiplex PCR; TCRdb stores in-frame clones only, minus some. The sample has over 600,000 clones; just under 90% are singletons. The material sequenced was peripheral blood. The receptors stem from a woman younger than 30 with acute or convalescent COVID-19.

The chain uses TRBV18 and TRBJ1-5; the D is unclear. Germline V gene data show CDR1 as KGHSH and CDR2 as LQKENI. V was clipped by 3 bases and J by 0 bases, with 12 bases between them. The CDR3 runs to 16 residues. As DNA, the CDR3 is TGTGCCAGCTCACCTAGGCAGGTCCTTAGCAATCAGCCCCAGCATTTT. Its translation: CASSPRQVLSNQPQHF.

This clone appeared once. The V gene is TRBV19, the J gene TRBJ2-5; 9 bases match TRBD2. J lost 5 bases, V lost 3 bases, and 10 bases had no gene match. This CDR3 spans 16 amino acids. Germline V gene data show CDR1 as LNHDA and CDR2 as SQIVND (reference sequence). CDR3 sequence: CASSIGSSGVGETQYF. The DNA for the CDR3 is TGTGCCAGTAGTATTGGCTCTAGCGGGGTGGGGGAGACCCAGTACTTC.

J is TRBJ1-2 and V is TRBV9; D unresolved. Trimming cost V 8 bases and J 4 bases, with 9 bases left between them. This CDR3 spans 11 amino acids. Per the germline V gene, CDR1 is SGDLS and CDR2 is YYNGEE. The chain's CDR3 is CASGGPYGYTF. Written as DNA, the CDR3 is TGTGCCAGTGGAGGTCCCTATGGCTACACCTTC.

This clone appeared once. This chain's CDR3 is CASIDLGNGDTEAFF. The CDR3, as DNA: TGTGCCAGCATAGACTTGGGGAACGGGGACACTGAAGCTTTCTTT. The rearrangement joins TRBV2 to TRBJ1-1; D is unresolved. CDR1 is SNHLY, CDR2 FYNNEI, per germline. Trimming removed 7 bases at V and 3 bases at J, with 18 bases between. There are 15 residues in the CDR3. The variable domain in full, with the rest retrieved from reference TRBV2 and TRBJ1-1, is EPEVTQTPSHQVTQMGQEVILRCVPISNHLYFYWYRQILGQKVEFLVSFYNNEISEKSEIFDDQFSVERPDGSNFTLKIRSTKLEDSAMYFCASIDLGNGDTEAFFGQGTRLTVV.

The rearrangement joins TRBV18 to TRBJ2-4; D gene unclear. Germline V CDR1 and CDR2: KGHSH, LQKENI. The length of the CDR3 is 14 residues. V was trimmed by 1 base and J by 0 bases, leaving 4 bases between them. CDR3 loop: CASSPLRAKNIQYF. The CDR3 coding sequence is TGTGCCAGCTCACCACTGAGAGCCAAAAACATTCAGTACTTC.

This clone has a single count. This chain's CDR3 is CATSEGGGAVEQYF. In nucleotides, the CDR3 is TGTGCCACCAGTGAGGGCGGGGGGGCAGTCGAGCAGTACTTC. This chain connects TRBV24-1 to TRBJ2-7, with TRBD2 matching 9 bases. V lost 4 bases to trimming and J lost 6 bases; unmatched junction nucleotides: 6. The CDR3 loop spans 14 amino acids. Germline CDR1 is KGHDR and CDR2 is SFDVKD.

The gene calls are TRBV6-6 and TRBJ1-2; D remains ambiguous. The CDR3 extends over 15 amino acids. V dropped 0 bases and J dropped 8 bases, with 16 bases sitting between them. Germline CDR1 and CDR2: MNHNY and SVGAGI (reference sequence). This chain's CDR3 is CASSYSLDRGEGYTF. The CDR3 bases are TGTGCCAGCAGTTACTCTCTCGATCGGGGTGAGGGCTACACCTTC.

The V and J genes are TRBV4-1 and TRBJ1-1, with TRBD1 matching 9 bases. Germline-derived CDR1 and CDR2 are MGHRA and YSYEKL. The J segment lost 3 bases and the V segment lost 4 bases, leaving 0 bases of the junction unmatched. The CDR3 consists of 13 residues. The CDR3 loop is CASSRDRDTEAFF. CDR3 coding DNA: TGCGCCAGCAGCCGGGACAGGGACACTGAAGCTTTCTTT.

The chain is built from TRBV6-5 and TRBJ1-4; D gene ambiguous. V lost 6 bases and J 7 bases, leaving 18 bases between the germline ends. Looked up from germline, CDR1 is MNHEY and CDR2 is SVGAGI. CDR3 length equals 15 residues. The DNA for the CDR3 is TGTGCCAGCAGGCCTGACCTGGATCGGGGTGAAAAACTGTTTTTT. Translating it yields CASRPDLDRGEKLFF.

The CDR3 DNA reads as TGCGCCAGCAGCCAAGAAGCCGGGACTTATGAGCAGTTCTTC. Its translation is CASSQEAGTYEQFF. The chain uses TRBV4-3 and TRBJ2-1; the D gene is possibly TRBD2 (6 bases). The CDR3 is 14 amino acids. Germline CDR1 LGHNA, CDR2 YSLEER. V was cut by 0 bases and J by 8 bases, with 11 bases left in between.

This rearrangement joins TRBV18 to TRBJ2-1, with D maybe TRBD2 (6 bases). Trimming cost V 6 bases and J 8 bases, with 23 bases left between them. The length of the CDR3 is 16 residues. Germline CDR1 and CDR2: KGHSH and LQKENI. DNA for the CDR3: TGTGCCAGCTCCCAGCCGGGACTCGGGTCTATGGATGAGCAGTTCTTC. Translation gives CASSQPGLGSMDEQFF.

The chain combines TRBV12-5 with TRBJ2-2; D is ambiguous. The V gene's germline CDR1 is LGHNT and CDR2 FRNRAP. V lost 2 bases to trimming and J lost 8 bases, with 12 bases between them. This CDR3 contains 14 residues. CDR3 in amino acids: CASGLPFQSGELFF. The CDR3 DNA is TGTGCTAGTGGTTTGCCCTTCCAGTCGGGGGAGCTGTTTTTT.

The genes are TRBV6-1 and TRBJ1-1; D not resolved. CDR1 is MNHNS and CDR2 is SASEGT in the germline V gene. The CDR3 has 11 residues. The V gene lost 3 bases and the J gene lost 10 bases, with 9 bases spanning the gap. The CDR3 region is CASSEAARAFF. The CDR3 DNA sequence: TGTGCCAGCAGTGAGGCCGCACGAGCTTTCTTT.

V is TRBV9 and J is TRBJ1-5, with a possible D match to TRBD1 (5 bases). V was shortened by 3 bases and J by 4 bases, with 14 bases between the two germline ends. Germline V gene data show CDR1 as SGDLS and CDR2 as YYNGEE. The CDR3 spans 15 residues. The CDR3 is CASSAREVPNQPQHF. The CDR3, as DNA: TGTGCCAGCAGCGCCAGGGAGGTGCCGAATCAGCCCCAGCATTTT.

This CDR3 is CASSPPGGANYGYTF. In DNA form, the CDR3 reads TGTGCCAGCAGTCCTCCTGGGGGGGCGAACTATGGCTACACCTTC. The V and J genes are TRBV28 and TRBJ1-2; TRBD1 might be the D (6 bases). The CDR3 contains 15 residues. Germline loops: CDR1 MDHEN, CDR2 SYDVKM. V lost 5 bases and J lost 2, with 15 bases in between.

V usage is TRBV5-6 and J usage is TRBJ2-2, with 7 positions matching TRBD1. In germline, CDR1 is SGHDT, CDR2 YYEEEE. CDR3 length equals 13 residues. J lost 13 bases, V lost 4 bases, and 10 bases had no gene match. The CDR3 DNA sequence: TGTGCCAGCAGCCCCGAGACAGGGAATGGGCTGTTTTTT. Translating it yields CASSPETGNGLFF.